This T cell receptor (beta chain) stems from a study of blood T cell repertoires in COVID-19. Between the trimmed V and J ends, which lost 0 bases and 9 bases, there was a span of 15 bases. The CDR3 loop spans 16 amino acids. CDR1 and CDR2 from the germline V gene are MNHEY and SVGAGI. In the authors' methods: Counts of nucleated cells, estimated from reference gene primer amplification, were obtained. Method: immunoSEQ multiplex PCR; TCRdb's copy keeps in-frame clones and lacks some. V and J calls and clone size are given by that table; D and trimming were obtained from the DNA. The sample consists of around 380,000 clones, more than 70% of them appearing once.

V gene TRBV6-5 combines with J gene TRBJ1-6; D gene unclear. The clonotype comes from a man aged 30 to 39 who had recovered from COVID-19. Source material: PBMCs or T cells enriched from blood (not recorded which). The DNA for the CDR3 is TGTGCCAGCAGTTACTCGACTAAAAGTGGGTTTTCACCCCTCCACTTT. Its translation: CASSYSTKSGFSPLHF.